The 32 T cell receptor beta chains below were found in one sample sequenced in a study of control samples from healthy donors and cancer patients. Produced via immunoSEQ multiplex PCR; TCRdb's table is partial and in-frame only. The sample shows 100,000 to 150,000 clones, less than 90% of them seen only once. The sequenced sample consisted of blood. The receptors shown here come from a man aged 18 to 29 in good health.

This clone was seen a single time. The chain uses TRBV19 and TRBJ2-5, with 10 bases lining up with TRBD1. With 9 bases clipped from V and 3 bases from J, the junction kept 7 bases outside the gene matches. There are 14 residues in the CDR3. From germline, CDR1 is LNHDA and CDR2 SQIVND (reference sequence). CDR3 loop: CASRRDRGKETQYF. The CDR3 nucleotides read TGTGCCAGCCGTCGGGACAGGGGAAAAGAGACCCAGTACTTC.

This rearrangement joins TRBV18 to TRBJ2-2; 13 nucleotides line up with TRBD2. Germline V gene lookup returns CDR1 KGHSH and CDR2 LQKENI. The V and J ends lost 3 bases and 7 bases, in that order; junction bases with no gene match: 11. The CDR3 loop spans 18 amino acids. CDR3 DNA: TGTGCCAGCTCACCTACCGGACTAGCGGGAGTAGCTTACGGGGAGCTGTTTTTT. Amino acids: CASSPTGLAGVAYGELFF.

This CDR3 is CASSGNRASNTEAFF. DNA of the CDR3: TGCGCCAGCAGTGGAAACCGGGCCTCGAACACTGAAGCTTTCTTT. The chain has TRBV10-1 and TRBJ1-1; D remains ambiguous. Germline CDR1 and CDR2: WNHNN and SYGVQD (reference sequence). Trimming pared 4 bases from V and 1 base from J, leaving 13 bases between. The CDR3 is 15 residues long.

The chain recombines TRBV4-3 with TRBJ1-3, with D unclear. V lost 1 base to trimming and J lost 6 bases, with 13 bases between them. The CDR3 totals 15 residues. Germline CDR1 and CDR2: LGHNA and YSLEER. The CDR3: CASSQVGSRENTIYF. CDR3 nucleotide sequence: TGCGCCAGCAGCCAAGTGGGGTCCCGAGAAAACACCATATATTTT.

CDR3 nucleotide sequence: TGTGCCAGCAGCCCATTACAGGGATCGTATGGCTACACCTTC. Its translation is CASSPLQGSYGYTF. This chain links TRBV28 with TRBJ1-2; D perhaps matches TRBD1 (6 bases). The V end was cut by 6 bases, the J end by 5 bases, with 16 bases between. CDR3 length: 14 amino acids. The germline V gene has CDR1 MDHEN and CDR2 SYDVKM.

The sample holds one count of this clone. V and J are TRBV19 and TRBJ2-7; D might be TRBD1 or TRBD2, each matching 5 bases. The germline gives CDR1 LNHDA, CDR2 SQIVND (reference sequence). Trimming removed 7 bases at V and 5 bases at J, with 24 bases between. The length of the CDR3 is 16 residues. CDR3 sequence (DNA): TGTGCCAGTAAGGCTGTTGGACGGGGCCCTGACCACGAGCAGTACTTC. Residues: CASKAVGRGPDHEQYF.

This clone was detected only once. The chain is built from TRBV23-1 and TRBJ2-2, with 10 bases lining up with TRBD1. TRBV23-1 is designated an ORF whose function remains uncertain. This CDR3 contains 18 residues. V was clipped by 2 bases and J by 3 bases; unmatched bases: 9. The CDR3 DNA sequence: TGCGCCAGCAGTCAAGAGGGACAGGGGCCTACCTACACCGGGGAGCTGTTTTTT. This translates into CASSQEGQGPTYTGELFF.

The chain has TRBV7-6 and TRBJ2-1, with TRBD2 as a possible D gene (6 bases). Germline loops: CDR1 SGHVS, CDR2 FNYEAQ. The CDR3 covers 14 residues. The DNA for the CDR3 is TGTGCAGTGGGGGGTGGGGGTTCCTACAATGAGCAGTTCTTC. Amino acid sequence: CAVGGGGSYNEQFF.

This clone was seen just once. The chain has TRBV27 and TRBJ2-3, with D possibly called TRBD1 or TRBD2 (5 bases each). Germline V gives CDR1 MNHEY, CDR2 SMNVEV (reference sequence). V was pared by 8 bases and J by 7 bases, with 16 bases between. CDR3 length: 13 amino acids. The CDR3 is CASQVREKHTQYF. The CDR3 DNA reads TGTGCCAGCCAAGTCAGGGAGAAACATACGCAGTATTTT.

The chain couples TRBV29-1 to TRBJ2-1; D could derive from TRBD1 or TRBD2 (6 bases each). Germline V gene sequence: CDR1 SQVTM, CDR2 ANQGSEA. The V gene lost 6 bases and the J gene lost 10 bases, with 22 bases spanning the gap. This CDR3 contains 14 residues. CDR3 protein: CSVQFGLGGREQFF. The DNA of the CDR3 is TGCAGCGTCCAGTTTGGGCTAGGGGGGCGAGAGCAGTTCTTC.

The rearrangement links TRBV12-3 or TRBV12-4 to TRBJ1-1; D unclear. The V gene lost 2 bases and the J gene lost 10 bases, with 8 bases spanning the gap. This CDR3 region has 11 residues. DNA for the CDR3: TGTGCCAGCAGTTTACGGGGTCGAGCTTTCTTT. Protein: CASSLRGRAFF.

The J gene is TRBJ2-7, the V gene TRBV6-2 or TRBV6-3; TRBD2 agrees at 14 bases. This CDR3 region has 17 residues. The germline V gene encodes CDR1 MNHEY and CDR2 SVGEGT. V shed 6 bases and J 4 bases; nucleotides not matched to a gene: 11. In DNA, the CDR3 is TGTGCCAGCAGCGACCCGGGACTAGCGGGAGTTCGGTACGAGCAGTACTTC. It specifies CASSDPGLAGVRYEQYF.

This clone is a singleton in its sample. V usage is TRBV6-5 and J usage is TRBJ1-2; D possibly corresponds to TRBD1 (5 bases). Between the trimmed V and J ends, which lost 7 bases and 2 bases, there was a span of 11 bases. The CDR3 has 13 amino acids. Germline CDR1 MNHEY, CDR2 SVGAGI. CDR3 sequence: CASIVQVNYGYTF. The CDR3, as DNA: TGTGCCAGCATAGTACAGGTGAACTATGGCTACACCTTC.

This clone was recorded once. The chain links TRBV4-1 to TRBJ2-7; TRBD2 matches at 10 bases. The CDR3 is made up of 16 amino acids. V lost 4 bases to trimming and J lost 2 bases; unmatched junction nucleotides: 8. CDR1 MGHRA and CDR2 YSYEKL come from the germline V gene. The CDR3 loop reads CASSPSRTSGTYEQYF. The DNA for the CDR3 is TGCGCCAGCAGCCCTTCTCGGACTAGCGGAACCTACGAGCAGTACTTC.

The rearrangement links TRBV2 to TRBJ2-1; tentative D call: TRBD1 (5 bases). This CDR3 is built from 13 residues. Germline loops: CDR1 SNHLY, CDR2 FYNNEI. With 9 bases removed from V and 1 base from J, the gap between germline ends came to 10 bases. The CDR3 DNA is TGTGCCAGGAGCAGGGAATCCTACAATGAGCAGTTCTTC. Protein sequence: CARSRESYNEQFF.

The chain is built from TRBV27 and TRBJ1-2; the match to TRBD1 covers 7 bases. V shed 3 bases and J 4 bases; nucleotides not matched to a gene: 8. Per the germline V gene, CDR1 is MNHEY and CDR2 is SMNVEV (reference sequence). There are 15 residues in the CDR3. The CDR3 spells CASSFRQGGTYGYTF. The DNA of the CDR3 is TGTGCCAGCAGTTTTCGACAGGGCGGTACCTATGGCTACACCTTC.

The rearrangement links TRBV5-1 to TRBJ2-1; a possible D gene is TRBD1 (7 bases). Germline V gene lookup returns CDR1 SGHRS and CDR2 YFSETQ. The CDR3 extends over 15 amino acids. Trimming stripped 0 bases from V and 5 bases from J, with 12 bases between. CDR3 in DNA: TGCGCCAGCAGCTTGGTCGCAGGGGGGAACAATGAGCAGTTCTTC. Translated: CASSLVAGGNNEQFF.

CDR3 DNA: TGCGCCAGCAGCCAAGACTCCATCAACCAGGGGCATAATTCACCCCTCCACTTT. Its translation: CASSQDSINQGHNSPLHF. The chain uses TRBV4-3 and TRBJ1-6; D possibly corresponds to TRBD1 (6 bases). Germline assignment: CDR1 LGHNA and CDR2 YSLEER. Trimming took 0 bases from V and 5 from J, leaving 17 bases between them. The CDR3 sequence is 18 residues long.

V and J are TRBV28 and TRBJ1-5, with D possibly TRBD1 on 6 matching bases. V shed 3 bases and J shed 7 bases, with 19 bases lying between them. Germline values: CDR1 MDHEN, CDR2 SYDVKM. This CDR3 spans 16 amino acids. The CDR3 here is CASSFETGSQRQPQHF. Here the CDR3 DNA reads TGTGCCAGCAGTTTCGAAACAGGGAGCCAGAGGCAGCCCCAGCATTTT.

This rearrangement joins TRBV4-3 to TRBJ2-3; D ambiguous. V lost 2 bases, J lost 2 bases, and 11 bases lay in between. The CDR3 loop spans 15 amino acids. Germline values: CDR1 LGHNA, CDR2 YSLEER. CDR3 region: CASSQRTGYTDTQYF. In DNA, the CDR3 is TGCGCCAGCAGCCAAAGGACCGGCTACACAGATACGCAGTATTTT.

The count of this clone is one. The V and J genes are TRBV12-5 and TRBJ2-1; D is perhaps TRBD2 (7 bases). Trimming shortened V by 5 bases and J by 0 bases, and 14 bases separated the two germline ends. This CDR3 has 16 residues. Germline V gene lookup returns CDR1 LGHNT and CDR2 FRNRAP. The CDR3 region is CASGLGGGSSYNEQFF. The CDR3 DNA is TGTGCTAGTGGTCTGGGGGGCGGGAGCTCCTACAATGAGCAGTTCTTC.

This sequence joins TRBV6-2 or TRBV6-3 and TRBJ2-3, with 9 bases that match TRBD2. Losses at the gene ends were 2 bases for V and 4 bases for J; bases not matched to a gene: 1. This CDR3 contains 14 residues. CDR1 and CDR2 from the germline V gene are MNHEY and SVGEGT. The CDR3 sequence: CASSYTSGPDTQYF. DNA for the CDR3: TGTGCCAGCAGTTACACTAGCGGGCCAGATACGCAGTATTTT.

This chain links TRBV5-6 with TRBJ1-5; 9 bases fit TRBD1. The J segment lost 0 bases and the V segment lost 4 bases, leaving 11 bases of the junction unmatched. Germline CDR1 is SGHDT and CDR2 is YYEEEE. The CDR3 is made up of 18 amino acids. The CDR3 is CASSPYAGTGYSNQPQHF. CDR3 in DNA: TGTGCCAGCAGCCCATATGCCGGGACAGGGTATAGCAATCAGCCCCAGCATTTT.

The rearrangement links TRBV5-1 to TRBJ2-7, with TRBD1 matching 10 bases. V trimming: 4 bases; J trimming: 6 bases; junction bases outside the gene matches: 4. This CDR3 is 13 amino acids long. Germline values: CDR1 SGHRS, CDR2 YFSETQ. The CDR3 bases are TGCGCCAGCAGCCCGGGACAGGGGTTCGAGCAGTACTTC. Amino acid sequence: CASSPGQGFEQYF.

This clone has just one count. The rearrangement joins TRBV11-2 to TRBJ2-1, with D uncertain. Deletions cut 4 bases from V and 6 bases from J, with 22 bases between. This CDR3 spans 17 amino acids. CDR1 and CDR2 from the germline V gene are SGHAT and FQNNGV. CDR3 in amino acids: CASSSPPGLGMSNEQFF. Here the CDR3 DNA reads TGTGCCAGCAGCTCACCCCCCGGGCTAGGGATGAGCAATGAGCAGTTCTTC.

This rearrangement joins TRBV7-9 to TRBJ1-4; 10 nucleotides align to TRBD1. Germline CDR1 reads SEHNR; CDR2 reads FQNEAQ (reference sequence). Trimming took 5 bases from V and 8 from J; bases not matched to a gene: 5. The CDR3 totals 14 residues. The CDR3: CASSPGTGEEKLFF. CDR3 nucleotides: TGTGCCAGCAGCCCTGGGACAGGGGAAGAAAAACTGTTTTTT.

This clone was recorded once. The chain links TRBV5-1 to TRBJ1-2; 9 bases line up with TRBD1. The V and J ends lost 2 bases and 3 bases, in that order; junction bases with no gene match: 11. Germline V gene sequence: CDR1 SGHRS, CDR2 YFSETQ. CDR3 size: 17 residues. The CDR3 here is CASSFYRGRLQYYGYTF. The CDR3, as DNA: TGCGCCAGCAGCTTTTACAGGGGGCGCCTCCAATACTATGGCTACACCTTC.

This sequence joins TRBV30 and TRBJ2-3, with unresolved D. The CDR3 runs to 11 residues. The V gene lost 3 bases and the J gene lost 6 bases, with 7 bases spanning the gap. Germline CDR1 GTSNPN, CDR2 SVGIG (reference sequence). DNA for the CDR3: TGTGCCTGGAGCCTACCTGATACGCAGTATTTT. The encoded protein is CAWSLPDTQYF. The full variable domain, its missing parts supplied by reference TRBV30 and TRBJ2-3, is SQTIHQWPATLVQPVGSPLSLECTVEGTSNPNLYWYRQAAGRGLQLLFYSVGIGQISSEVPQNLSASRPQDRQFILSSKKLLLSDSGFYLCAWSLPDTQYFGPGTRLTVL.

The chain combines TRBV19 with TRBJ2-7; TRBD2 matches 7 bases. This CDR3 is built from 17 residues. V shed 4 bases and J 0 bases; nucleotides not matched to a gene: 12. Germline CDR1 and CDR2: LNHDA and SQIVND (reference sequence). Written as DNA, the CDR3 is TGTGCCAGTAGTAAGGCCCCCGCGCGGGAGCTCTCCTACGAGCAGTACTTC. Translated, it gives CASSKAPARELSYEQYF.

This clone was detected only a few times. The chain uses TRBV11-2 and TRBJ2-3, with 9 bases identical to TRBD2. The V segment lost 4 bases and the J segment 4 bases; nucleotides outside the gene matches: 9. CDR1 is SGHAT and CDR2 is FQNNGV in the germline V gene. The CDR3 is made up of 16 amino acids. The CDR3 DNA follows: TGTGCCAGCAGCTCTTGGGCGGGAGGGGGTCCAGATACGCAGTATTTT. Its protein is CASSSWAGGGPDTQYF. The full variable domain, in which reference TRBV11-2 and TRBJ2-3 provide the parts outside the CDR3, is EAGVAQSPRYKIIEKRQSVAFWCNPISGHATLYWYQQILGQGPKLLIQFQNNGVVDDSQLPKDRFSAERLKGVDSTLKIQPAKLEDSAVYLCASSSWAGGGPDTQYFGPGTRLTVL.

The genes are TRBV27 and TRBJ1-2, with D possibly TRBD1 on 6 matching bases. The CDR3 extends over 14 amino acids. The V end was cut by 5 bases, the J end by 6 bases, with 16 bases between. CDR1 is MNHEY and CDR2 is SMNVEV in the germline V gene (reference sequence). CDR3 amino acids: CASSQIGQWDGYTF. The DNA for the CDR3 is TGTGCCAGCAGTCAGATCGGACAGTGGGATGGCTACACCTTC.

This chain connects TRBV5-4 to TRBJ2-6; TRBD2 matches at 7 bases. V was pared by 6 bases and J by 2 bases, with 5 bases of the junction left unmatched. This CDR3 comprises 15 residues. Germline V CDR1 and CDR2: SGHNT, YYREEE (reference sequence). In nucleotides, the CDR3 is TGTGCCAGCACCTTTGGGGGGGCTGGGGCCAACGTCCTGACTTTC. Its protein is CASTFGGAGANVLTF.